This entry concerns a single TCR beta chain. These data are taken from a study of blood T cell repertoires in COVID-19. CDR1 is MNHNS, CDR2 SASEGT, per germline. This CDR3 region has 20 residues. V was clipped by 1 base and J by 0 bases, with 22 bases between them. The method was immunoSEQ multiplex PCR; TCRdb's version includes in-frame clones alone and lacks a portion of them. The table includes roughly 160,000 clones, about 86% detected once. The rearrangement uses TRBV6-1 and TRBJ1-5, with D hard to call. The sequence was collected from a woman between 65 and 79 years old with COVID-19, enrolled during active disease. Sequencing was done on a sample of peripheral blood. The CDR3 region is CASSEDFWRRTDYSNQPQHF. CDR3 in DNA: TGTGCCAGCAGTGAAGATTTCTGGAGGCGAACCGATTATAGCAATCAGCCCCAGCATTTT.